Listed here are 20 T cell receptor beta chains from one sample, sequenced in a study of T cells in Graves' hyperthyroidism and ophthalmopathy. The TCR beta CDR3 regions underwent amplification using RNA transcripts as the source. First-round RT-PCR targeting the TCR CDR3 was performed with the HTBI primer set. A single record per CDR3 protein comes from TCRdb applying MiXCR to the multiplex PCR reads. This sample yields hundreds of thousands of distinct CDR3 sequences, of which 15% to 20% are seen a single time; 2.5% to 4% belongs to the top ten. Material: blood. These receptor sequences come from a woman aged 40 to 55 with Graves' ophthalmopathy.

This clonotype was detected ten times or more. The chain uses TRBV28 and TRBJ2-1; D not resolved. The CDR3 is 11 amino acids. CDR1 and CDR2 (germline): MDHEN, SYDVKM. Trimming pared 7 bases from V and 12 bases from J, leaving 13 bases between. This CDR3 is CASTTLGRQFF. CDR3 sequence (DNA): TGTGCCAGCACCACCCTAGGTCGGCAGTTCTTC.

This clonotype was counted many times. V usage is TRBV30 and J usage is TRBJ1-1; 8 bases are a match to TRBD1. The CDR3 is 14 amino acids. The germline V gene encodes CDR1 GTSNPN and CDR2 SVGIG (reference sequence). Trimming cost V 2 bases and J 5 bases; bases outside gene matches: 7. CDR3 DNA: TGTGCCTGGAGTTTGCAGGGGGCAGGGACTGAAGCTTTCTTT. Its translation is CAWSLQGAGTEAFF.

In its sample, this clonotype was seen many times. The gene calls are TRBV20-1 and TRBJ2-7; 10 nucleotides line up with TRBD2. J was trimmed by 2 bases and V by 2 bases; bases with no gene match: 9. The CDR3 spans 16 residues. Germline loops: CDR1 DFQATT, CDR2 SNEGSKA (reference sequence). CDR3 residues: CSARRVAGGWTYEQYF. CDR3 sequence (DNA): TGCAGTGCTAGAAGGGTAGCGGGAGGATGGACCTACGAGCAGTACTTC.

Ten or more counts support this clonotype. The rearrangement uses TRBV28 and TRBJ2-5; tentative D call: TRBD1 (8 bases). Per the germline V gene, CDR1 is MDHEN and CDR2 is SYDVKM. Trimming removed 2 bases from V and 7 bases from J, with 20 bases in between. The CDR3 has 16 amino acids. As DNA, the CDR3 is TGTGCCAGCAGTTTAAGCAGGGGGCTAAAGCGGGGGACCCAGTACTTC. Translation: CASSLSRGLKRGTQYF.

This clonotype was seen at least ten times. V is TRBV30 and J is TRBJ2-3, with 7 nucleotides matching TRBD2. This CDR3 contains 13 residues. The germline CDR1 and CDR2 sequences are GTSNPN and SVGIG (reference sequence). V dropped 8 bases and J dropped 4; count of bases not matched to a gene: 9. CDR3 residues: CAARSGIADTQYF. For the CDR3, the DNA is TGTGCCGCGAGGAGCGGGATAGCAGATACGCAGTATTTT.

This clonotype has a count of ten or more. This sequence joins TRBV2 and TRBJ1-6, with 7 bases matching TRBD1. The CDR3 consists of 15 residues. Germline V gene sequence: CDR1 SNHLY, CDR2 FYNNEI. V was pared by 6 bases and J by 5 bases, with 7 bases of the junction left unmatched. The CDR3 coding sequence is TGTGCCAGCAGCACGGAACAGGGGAATAATTCACCCCTCCACTTT. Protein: CASSTEQGNNSPLHF.

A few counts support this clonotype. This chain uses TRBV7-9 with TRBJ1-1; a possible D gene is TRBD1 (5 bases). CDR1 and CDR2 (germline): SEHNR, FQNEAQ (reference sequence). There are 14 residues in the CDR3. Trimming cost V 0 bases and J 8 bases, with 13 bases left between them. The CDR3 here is CASSLAPDNVEAFF. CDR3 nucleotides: TGTGCCAGCAGCTTAGCTCCGGACAATGTAGAAGCTTTCTTT.

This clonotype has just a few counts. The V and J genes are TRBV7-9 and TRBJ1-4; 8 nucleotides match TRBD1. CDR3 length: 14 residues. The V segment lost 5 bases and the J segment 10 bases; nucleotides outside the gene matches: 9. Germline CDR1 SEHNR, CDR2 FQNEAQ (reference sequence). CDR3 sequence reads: CASSTDRGWGKLFF. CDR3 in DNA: TGTGCCAGCAGCACCGACAGGGGTTGGGGAAAACTGTTTTTT. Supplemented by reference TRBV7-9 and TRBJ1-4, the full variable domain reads DTGVSQNPRHKITKRGQNVTFRCDPISEHNRLYWYRQTLGQGPEFLTYFQNEAQLEKSRLLSDRFSAERPKGSFSTLEIQRTEQGDSAMYLCASSTDRGWGKLFFGSGTQLSVL.

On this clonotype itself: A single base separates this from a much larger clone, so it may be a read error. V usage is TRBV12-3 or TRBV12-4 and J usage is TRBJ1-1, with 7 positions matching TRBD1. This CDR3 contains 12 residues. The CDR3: CAIGQANTKAFF. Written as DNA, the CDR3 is TGTGCCATTGGACAGGCGAACACTAAAGCTTTCTTT.

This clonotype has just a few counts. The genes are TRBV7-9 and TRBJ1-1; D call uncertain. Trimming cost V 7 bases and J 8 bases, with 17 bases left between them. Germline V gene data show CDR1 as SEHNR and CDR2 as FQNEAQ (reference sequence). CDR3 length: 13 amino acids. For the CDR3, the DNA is TGTGCCAGCACGCCCTTTGAGGGCACAGAAGCTTTCTTT. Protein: CASTPFEGTEAFF. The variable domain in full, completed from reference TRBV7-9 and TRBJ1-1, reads DTGVSQNPRHKITKRGQNVTFRCDPISEHNRLYWYRQTLGQGPEFLTYFQNEAQLEKSRLLSDRFSAERPKGSFSTLEIQRTEQGDSAMYLCASTPFEGTEAFFGQGTRLTVV.

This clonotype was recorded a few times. CDR3 sequence (DNA): TGTGCCAGCAGTAGCGGGGCTATGAACACCGGGGAGCTGTTTTTT. Amino acids: CASSSGAMNTGELFF. V is TRBV28 and J is TRBJ2-2; TRBD2 matches 7 bases. Germline V gene sequence: CDR1 MDHEN, CDR2 SYDVKM. CDR3 length: 15 amino acids. V dropped 5 bases and J dropped 1; count of bases not matched to a gene: 4.

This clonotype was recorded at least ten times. The CDR3 DNA reads TGTGCCAGCAGTTACGGCGAGCTAGCCAAAAACATTCAGTACTTC. Translating gives CASSYGELAKNIQYF. The rearrangement joins TRBV6-2 or TRBV6-3 to TRBJ2-4; the D is unclear. The CDR3 is made up of 15 amino acids. Trimming removed 2 bases from V and 0 bases from J, with 8 bases in between. In germline, CDR1 is MNHEY, CDR2 SVGEGT.

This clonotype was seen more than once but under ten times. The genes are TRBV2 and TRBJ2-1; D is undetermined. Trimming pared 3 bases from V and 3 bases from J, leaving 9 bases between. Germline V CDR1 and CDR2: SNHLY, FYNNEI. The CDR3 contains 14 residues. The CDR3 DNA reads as TGTGCCAGCAGTGACTCCGGGCGCTACAATGAGCAGTTCTTC. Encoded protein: CASSDSGRYNEQFF.

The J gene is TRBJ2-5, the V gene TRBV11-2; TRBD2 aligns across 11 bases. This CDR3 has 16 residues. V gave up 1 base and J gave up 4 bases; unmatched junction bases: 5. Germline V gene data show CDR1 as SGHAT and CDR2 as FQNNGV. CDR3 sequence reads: CASSLGTSGGPETQYF. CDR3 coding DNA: TGTGCCAGCAGCTTAGGTACTAGCGGGGGTCCAGAGACCCAGTACTTC.

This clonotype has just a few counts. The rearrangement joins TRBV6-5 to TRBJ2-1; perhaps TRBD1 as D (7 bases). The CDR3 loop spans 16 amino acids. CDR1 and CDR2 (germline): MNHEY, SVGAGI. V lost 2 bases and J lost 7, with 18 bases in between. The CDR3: CASSYGARGVQNEQFF. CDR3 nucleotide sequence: TGTGCCAGCAGTTACGGGGCCAGGGGGGTTCAAAATGAGCAGTTCTTC.

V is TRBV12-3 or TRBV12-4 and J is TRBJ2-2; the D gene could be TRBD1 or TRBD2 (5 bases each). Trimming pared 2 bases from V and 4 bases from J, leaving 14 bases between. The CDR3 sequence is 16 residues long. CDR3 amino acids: CASSLSGTAPTGELFF. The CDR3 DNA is TGTGCCAGCAGTTTATCCGGGACCGCACCCACCGGGGAGCTGTTTTTT.

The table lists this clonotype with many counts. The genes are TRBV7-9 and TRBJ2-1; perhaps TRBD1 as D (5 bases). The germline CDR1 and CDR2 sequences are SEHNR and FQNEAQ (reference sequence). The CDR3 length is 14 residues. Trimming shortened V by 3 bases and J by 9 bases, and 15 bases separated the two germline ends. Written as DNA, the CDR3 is TGTGCCAGCAGCTTCGGCAGGGAACTTGTTGAGCAGTTCTTC. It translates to CASSFGRELVEQFF.

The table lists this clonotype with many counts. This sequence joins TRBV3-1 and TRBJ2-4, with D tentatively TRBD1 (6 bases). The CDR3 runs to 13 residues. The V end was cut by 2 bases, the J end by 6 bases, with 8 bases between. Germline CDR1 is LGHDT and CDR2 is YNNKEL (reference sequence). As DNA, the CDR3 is TGTGCCAGCAGCCAATCACAGGGAAACATTCAGTACTTC. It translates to CASSQSQGNIQYF. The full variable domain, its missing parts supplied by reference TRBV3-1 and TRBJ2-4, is DTAVSQTPKYLVTQMGNDKSIKCEQNLGHDTMYWYKQDSKKFLKIMFSYNNKELIINETVPNRFSPKSPDKAHLNLHINSLELGDSAVYFCASSQSQGNIQYFGAGTRLSVL.

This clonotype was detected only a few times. CDR3 sequence reads: CATSDPGTGDTDTQYF. CDR3 DNA: TGTGCCACCAGTGACCCGGGGACAGGGGACACAGATACGCAGTATTTT. The chain recombines TRBV24-1 with TRBJ2-3; 10 bases are a match to TRBD1. The CDR3 length is 16 residues. With V trimmed by 4 bases and J by 2 bases, 5 bases remained unmatched. Germline CDR1 reads KGHDR; CDR2 reads SFDVKD.

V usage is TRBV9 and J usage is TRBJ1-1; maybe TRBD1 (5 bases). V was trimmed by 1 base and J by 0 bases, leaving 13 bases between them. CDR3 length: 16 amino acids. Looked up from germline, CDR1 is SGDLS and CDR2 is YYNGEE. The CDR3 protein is CASSVYGGHLNTEAFF. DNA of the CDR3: TGTGCCAGCAGCGTATATGGTGGACACTTGAACACTGAAGCTTTCTTT.